A single sample is the source of the 11 T cell receptor beta chains below, sequenced in a study of CD8 T cells in ankylosing spondylitis (TCRdb year 2017). The library was built by means of 5' RACE. Sequencing instrument: Illumina HiSeq 2500. TCRdb reprocessing: public reads trimmed at Q25 with fastp, clones called with MiXCR, in-frame beta chains kept. CDR3 protein sequences are deduplicated, and each keeps its most common genes and DNA. A total of 200,000 to 250,000 distinct CDR3 sequences appear in this sample, about 10% of them only once. The top ten hold roughly 23% of the sample. Sequences were obtained from blood, either unsorted or a sorted T cell fraction (not recorded which). These receptors were obtained from a male donor with ankylosing spondylitis or in good health (not recorded which).

This clonotype was detected ten times or more. The chain recombines TRBV12-3 or TRBV12-4 with TRBJ2-2; D is uncertain. This CDR3 is built from 14 residues. V lost 2 bases and J 5 bases, leaving 9 bases between the germline ends. CDR3 sequence reads: CASSLLGSTGELFF. In nucleotides, the CDR3 is TGTGCCAGCAGTTTACTGGGCTCGACCGGGGAGCTGTTTTTT.

The chain employs TRBV30 and TRBJ1-2, with 9 positions matching TRBD1. Germline CDR1 reads GTSNPN; CDR2 reads SVGIG (reference sequence). After removal of 4 bases from V and 11 bases from J, the junction contained 14 bases not matched to a gene. The CDR3 runs to 14 residues. This CDR3 is CAWIPFGTGLKYTF. The CDR3 nucleotides are TGTGCCTGGATTCCCTTTGGGACAGGGCTAAAATACACCTTC.

J is TRBJ2-7 and V is TRBV6-5; D perhaps matches TRBD1 (6 bases). This CDR3 comprises 15 residues. The germline V gene has CDR1 MNHEY and CDR2 SVGAGI. Deletions cut 4 bases from V and 4 bases from J, with 17 bases between. The CDR3 region is CASSSTGKKAYEQYF. The CDR3 region has the DNA TGTGCCAGCAGTTCCACAGGGAAAAAAGCGTACGAGCAGTACTTC.

This clonotype was seen repeatedly, ten times or more. The J gene is TRBJ2-1, the V gene TRBV18; 8 bases are shared with TRBD1. This CDR3 comprises 15 residues. Losses at the gene ends were 3 bases for V and 4 bases for J; bases not matched to a gene: 5. CDR1 is KGHSH, CDR2 LQKENI, per germline. Here the CDR3 DNA reads TGTGCCAGCTCACCTTCCAGGACAGGGTACAATGAGCAGTTCTTC. It is translated as CASSPSRTGYNEQFF.

This clonotype came up many times. The gene calls are TRBV12-3 or TRBV12-4 and TRBJ2-7; TRBD1 aligns across 10 bases. The CDR3 is 15 residues long. V lost 6 bases and J lost 0; bases outside the gene matches: 5. DNA for the CDR3: TGTGCCAGCAGCACCGGGACAGGGGTCTCCTACGAGCAGTACTTC. Translated, it gives CASSTGTGVSYEQYF.

V is TRBV7-2 and J is TRBJ2-7, with 10 positions matching TRBD2. Trimming removed 5 bases from V and 4 bases from J; junction bases left unmatched: 8. There are 15 residues in the CDR3. The germline V gene has CDR1 SGHTA and CDR2 FQGNSA. CDR3: CASSQRGGTQYEQYF. The CDR3 nucleotides are TGTGCCAGCAGCCAGCGGGGGGGTACCCAATACGAGCAGTACTTC.

The CDR3 nucleotides are TGTGCCAGTACCAAGCAGGGGGCTTTCGCAGAGACCCAGTACTTC. It yields the protein CASTKQGAFAETQYF. The rearrangement uses TRBV19 and TRBJ2-5; 8 bases match TRBD1. The V gene end was trimmed by 7 bases and the J gene end by 4 bases; junction bases not matched to a gene: 11. This CDR3 has 15 amino acids. Germline V CDR1 and CDR2: LNHDA, SQIVND (reference sequence).

In its sample, this clonotype was seen a few times. The genes are TRBV12-3 or TRBV12-4 and TRBJ2-3, with a tentative D call TRBD2 (5 bases). The CDR3 contains 15 residues. Trimming removed 5 bases from V and 6 bases from J, with 18 bases in between. The CDR3 loop is CASSPPGRGEDTQYF. DNA of the CDR3: TGTGCCAGCAGTCCCCCCGGCCGTGGGGAGGATACGCAGTATTTT.

This clonotype was seen only a few times. The rearrangement links TRBV5-1 to TRBJ1-6; D is unresolved. The germline V gene has CDR1 SGHRS and CDR2 YFSETQ. V was shortened by 3 bases and J by 9 bases, with 16 bases between the two germline ends. The CDR3 sequence is 15 residues long. The CDR3 is CASSSDLGTSSPLHF. The CDR3, as DNA: TGCGCCAGCAGCTCGGACTTAGGTACAAGTTCACCCCTCCACTTT.

V is TRBV20-1 and J is TRBJ2-5; possibly TRBD1 for D (6 bases). CDR1 and CDR2 (germline): DFQATT, SNEGSKA (reference sequence). Trimming took 5 bases from V and 5 from J, leaving 15 bases between them. CDR3 length equals 13 residues. CDR3 in DNA: TGCAGTGCTTGGACCATTAGGGGGGAGACCCAGTACTTC. The encoded protein is CSAWTIRGETQYF.

In regard to this clonotype: A read error may be the cause here, since a much bigger clone is one base away. The chain joins TRBV20-1 to TRBJ2-5; 7 bases align to TRBD1. The CDR3 spans 16 residues. Germline CDR1 DFQATT, CDR2 SNEGSKA (reference sequence). The CDR3 region is CSARVDRDRVQESQYF. CDR3 nucleotide sequence: TGCAGTGCTAGAGTTGACCGGGACAGAGTTCAAGAGAGCCAGTACTTC.